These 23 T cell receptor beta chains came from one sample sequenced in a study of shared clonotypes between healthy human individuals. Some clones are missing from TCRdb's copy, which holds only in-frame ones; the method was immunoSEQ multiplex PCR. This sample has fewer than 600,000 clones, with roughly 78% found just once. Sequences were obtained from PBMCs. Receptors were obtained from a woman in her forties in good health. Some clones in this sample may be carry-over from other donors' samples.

The chain's CDR3 is CASSRETGELSGYTF. The CDR3 DNA sequence: TGTGCCAGCTCCCGCGAGACAGGGGAGTTAAGTGGCTACACCTTC. The gene calls are TRBV18 and TRBJ1-2; 8 nucleotides agree with TRBD1. Per germline, CDR1 KGHSH and CDR2 LQKENI. This CDR3 is 15 amino acids long. Trimming removed 6 bases from V and 7 bases from J; junction bases left unmatched: 13.

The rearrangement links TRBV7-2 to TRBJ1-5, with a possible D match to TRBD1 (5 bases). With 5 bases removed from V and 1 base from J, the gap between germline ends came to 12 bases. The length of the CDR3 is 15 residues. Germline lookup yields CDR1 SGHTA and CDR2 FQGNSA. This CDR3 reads CASSEGRASNQPQHF. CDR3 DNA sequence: TGTGCCAGCAGCGAGGGGCGTGCGAGCAATCAGCCCCAGCATTTT. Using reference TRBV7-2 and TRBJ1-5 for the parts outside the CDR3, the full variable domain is GAGVSQSPSNKVTEKGKDVELRCDPISGHTALYWYRQSLGQGLEFLIYFQGNSAPDKSGLPSDRFSAERTGGSVSTLTIQRTQQEDSAVYLCASSEGRASNQPQHFGDGTRLSIL.

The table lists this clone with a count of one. The CDR3 is CASTWGRVVYEQYF. In DNA form, the CDR3 reads TGTGCCAGCACCTGGGGCAGGGTGGTCTACGAGCAGTACTTC. The genes are TRBV25-1 and TRBJ2-7; D is perhaps TRBD1 (5 bases). With 7 bases removed from V and 3 bases from J, the gap between germline ends came to 16 bases. Germline values: CDR1 MGHDK, CDR2 SYGVNS. The CDR3 totals 14 residues.

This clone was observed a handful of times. CDR3 sequence: CSARHSFEAFF. The CDR3 DNA sequence: TGCAGTGCTAGACATTCCTTCGAAGCTTTCTTT. The chain links TRBV20-1 to TRBJ1-1, with D unresolved. Deletions cut 2 bases from V and 8 bases from J, with 9 bases between. Germline V gene lookup returns CDR1 DFQATT and CDR2 SNEGSKA (reference sequence). This CDR3 has 11 residues.

The CDR3 protein is CAGQQGAYTQYF. The CDR3 DNA reads as TGTGCCGGGCAACAGGGGGCTTACACGCAGTACTTC. This sequence joins TRBV30 and TRBJ2-7; 9 bases are a match to TRBD1. The V gene's germline CDR1 is GTSNPN and CDR2 SVGIG (reference sequence). The CDR3 covers 12 residues. Losses at the gene ends were 8 bases for V and 9 bases for J; bases not matched to a gene: 11.

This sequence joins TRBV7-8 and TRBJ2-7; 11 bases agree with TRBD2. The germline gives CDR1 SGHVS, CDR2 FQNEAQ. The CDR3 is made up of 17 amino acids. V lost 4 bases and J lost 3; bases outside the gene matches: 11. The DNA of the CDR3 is TGTGCCAGCAGCTCGAGACCACTAGCGGGAGAACGCTACGAGCAGTACTTC. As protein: CASSSRPLAGERYEQYF.

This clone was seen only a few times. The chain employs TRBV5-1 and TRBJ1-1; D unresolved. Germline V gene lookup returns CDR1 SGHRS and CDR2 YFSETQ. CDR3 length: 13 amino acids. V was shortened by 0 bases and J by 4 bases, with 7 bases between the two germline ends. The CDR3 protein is CASSLVWGTEAFF. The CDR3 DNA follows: TGCGCCAGCAGCTTGGTGTGGGGCACTGAAGCTTTCTTT.

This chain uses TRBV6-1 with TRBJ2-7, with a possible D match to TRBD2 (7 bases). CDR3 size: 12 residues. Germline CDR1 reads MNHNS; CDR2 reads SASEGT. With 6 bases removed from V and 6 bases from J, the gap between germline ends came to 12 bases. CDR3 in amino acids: CASRNGGREQYF. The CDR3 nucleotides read TGTGCCAGCAGGAACGGGGGGCGCGAGCAGTACTTC.

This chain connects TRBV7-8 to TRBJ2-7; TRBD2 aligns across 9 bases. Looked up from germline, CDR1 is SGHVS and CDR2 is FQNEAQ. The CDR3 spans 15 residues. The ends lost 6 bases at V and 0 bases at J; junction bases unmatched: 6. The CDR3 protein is CASSPHSGSSYEQYF. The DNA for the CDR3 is TGTGCCAGCAGTCCGCATAGCGGGAGCTCCTACGAGCAGTACTTC.

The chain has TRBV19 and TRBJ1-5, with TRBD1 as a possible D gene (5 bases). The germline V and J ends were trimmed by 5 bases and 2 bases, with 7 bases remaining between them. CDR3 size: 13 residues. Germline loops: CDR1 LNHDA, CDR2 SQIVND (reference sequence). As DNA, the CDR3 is TGTGCCAGTAGTCAGGGCCGCAATCAGCCCCAGCATTTT. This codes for CASSQGRNQPQHF.

CDR3 DNA sequence: TGTGCCAGCAGCTTAGCGCCGGCTAGGCACAATGAGCAGTTCTTC. This translates into CASSLAPARHNEQFF. The V gene is TRBV7-8, the J gene TRBJ2-1; D not certain. The germline gives CDR1 SGHVS, CDR2 FQNEAQ. This CDR3 contains 15 residues. V lost 0 bases to trimming and J lost 5 bases, with 11 bases between them.

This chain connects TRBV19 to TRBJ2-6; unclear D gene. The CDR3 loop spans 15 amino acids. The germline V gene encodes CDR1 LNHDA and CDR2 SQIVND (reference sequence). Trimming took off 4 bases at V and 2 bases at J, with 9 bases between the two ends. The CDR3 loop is CASSTLAPGANVLTF. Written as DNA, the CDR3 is TGTGCCAGTAGTACCTTAGCACCTGGGGCCAACGTCCTGACTTTC.

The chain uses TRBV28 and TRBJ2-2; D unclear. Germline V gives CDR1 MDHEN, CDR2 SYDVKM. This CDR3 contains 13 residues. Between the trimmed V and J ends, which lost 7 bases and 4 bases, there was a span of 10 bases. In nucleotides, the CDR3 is TGTGCCAGCACCCCCCGGAGCACCGGGGAGCTGTTTTTT. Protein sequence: CASTPRSTGELFF.

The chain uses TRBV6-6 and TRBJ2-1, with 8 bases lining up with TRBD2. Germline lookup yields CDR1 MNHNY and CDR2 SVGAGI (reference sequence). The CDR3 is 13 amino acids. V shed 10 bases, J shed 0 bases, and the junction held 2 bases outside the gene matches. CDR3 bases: TGTGCCACGGGGGGGAGCTCCTACAATGAGCAGTTCTTC. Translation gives CATGGSSYNEQFF.

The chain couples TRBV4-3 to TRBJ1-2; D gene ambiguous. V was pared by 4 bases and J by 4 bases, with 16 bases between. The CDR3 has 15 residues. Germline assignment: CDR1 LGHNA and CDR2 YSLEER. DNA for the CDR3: TGCGCCAGCAGCCGATTATCTGGGATCGGCTATGGCTACACCTTC. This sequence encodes CASSRLSGIGYGYTF.

The CDR3 sequence: CASSLEMNTEAFF. CDR3 sequence (DNA): TGTGCCAGCTCACTAGAGATGAACACTGAAGCTTTCTTT. The rearrangement links TRBV18 to TRBJ1-1, with unresolved D. This CDR3 spans 13 amino acids. With 4 bases removed from V and 0 bases from J, the gap between germline ends came to 6 bases. The germline gives CDR1 KGHSH, CDR2 LQKENI.

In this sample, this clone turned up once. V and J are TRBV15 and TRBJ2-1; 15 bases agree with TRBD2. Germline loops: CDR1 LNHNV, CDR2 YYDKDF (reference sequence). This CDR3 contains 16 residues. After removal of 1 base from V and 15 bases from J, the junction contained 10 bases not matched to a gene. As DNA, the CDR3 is TGTGCCACCAGCAGAGGGACTAGCGGGAGGGCCAAGCGTAGGTTCTTC. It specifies CATSRGTSGRAKRRFF.

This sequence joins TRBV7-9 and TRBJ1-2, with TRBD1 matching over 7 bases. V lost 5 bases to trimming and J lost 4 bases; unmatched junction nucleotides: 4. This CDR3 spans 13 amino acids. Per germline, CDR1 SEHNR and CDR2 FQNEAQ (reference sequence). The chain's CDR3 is CASSTTGTYGYTF. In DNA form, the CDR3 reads TGTGCCAGCAGCACGACAGGGACCTATGGCTACACCTTC.

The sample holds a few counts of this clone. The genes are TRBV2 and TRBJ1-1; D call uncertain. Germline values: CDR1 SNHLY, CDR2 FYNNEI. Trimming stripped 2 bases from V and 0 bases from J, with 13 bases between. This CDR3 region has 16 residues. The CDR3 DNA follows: TGTGCCAGCAGTGAAAGGCGGCGACCTATGAACACTGAAGCTTTCTTT. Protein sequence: CASSERRRPMNTEAFF.

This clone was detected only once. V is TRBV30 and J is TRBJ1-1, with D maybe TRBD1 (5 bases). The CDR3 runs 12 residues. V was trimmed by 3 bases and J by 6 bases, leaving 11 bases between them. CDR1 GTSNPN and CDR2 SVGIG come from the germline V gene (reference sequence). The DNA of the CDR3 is TGTGCCTGGAGCACGGTGGGGCCTGAAGCTTTCTTT. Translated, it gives CAWSTVGPEAFF.

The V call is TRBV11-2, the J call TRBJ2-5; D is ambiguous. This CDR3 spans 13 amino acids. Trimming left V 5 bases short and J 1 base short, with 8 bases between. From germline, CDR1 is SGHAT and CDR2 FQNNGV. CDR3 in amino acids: CASSPGFQETQYF. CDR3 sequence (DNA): TGTGCCAGCAGCCCCGGGTTCCAAGAGACCCAGTACTTC. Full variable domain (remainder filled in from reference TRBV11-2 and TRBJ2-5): EAGVAQSPRYKIIEKRQSVAFWCNPISGHATLYWYQQILGQGPKLLIQFQNNGVVDDSQLPKDRFSAERLKGVDSTLKIQPAKLEDSAVYLCASSPGFQETQYFGPGTRLLVL.

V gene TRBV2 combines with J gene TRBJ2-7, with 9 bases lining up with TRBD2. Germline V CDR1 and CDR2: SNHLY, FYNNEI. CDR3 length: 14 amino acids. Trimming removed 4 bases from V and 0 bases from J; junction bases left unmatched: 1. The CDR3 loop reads CASSGTSDSYEQYF. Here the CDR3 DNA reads TGTGCCAGCAGTGGGACTAGCGACTCCTACGAGCAGTACTTC. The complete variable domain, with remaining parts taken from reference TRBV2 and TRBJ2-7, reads EPEVTQTPSHQVTQMGQEVILRCVPISNHLYFYWYRQILGQKVEFLVSFYNNEISEKSEIFDDQFSVERPDGSNFTLKIRSTKLEDSAMYFCASSGTSDSYEQYFGPGTRLTVT.

DNA of the CDR3: TGTGCCTGGAGTGTACTCAGTGGGGCAGATACGCAGTATTTT. Translating it yields CAWSVLSGADTQYF. The chain carries TRBV30 and TRBJ2-3; no definite D call. The length of the CDR3 is 14 residues. CDR1 is GTSNPN and CDR2 is SVGIG in the germline V gene (reference sequence). The V end was cut by 0 bases, the J end by 4 bases, with 11 bases between.